The clone carrying this TCR beta chain was counted only a few times. Its antigen is still unknown. This sample is drawn from a study of beta chain features in type 1 diabetes. Study findings and constraints: When VDJ junctions were examined, type 1 diabetes patients showed fewer insertions and more deletions.

A heparinised blood draw that averaged around 100 mL was obtained once from each donor. V lost 6 bases and J lost 6, with 14 bases in between. This CDR3 comprises 14 residues. Germline V lookup: CDR1 MDHEN, CDR2 SYDVKM. Expressed TCRB transcripts were sequenced because the isolated RNA had all been reverse transcribed beforehand. TCRdb keeps only in-frame clones here, not all; method: immunoSEQ multiplex PCR. The sample has around 340,000 clones, 15% to 20% seen once. Sequencing input: naive CD4+ T cells from blood. This receptor was taken from a woman aged 18 to 35 in good health. The chain combines TRBV28 with TRBJ2-2; D is possibly TRBD2 (6 bases). CDR3: CASSRPRGSGELFF. For the CDR3, the DNA is TGTGCCAGCAGCCGCCCCCGGGGGTCCGGGGAGCTGTTTTTT.